Included here is one T cell receptor (beta chain) sequence, with context. Its antigen remains unidentified. Those patients picked for sequencing had displayed CD8+CD57+ cell expansion on flow cytometry. Untreated patients provided the blood samples, with no therapy given before sampling. The template for TCR beta VDJ and CDR3 sequence profiling was genomic DNA. TCRdb analysed the reads with MiXCR anew, one entry per CDR3 protein. The repertoire holds approximately 160,000 distinct CDR3 sequences, approximately 51% seen once, with 2.5% to 4% in the top ten. This sample is drawn from a study of CD8+CD57+ T cells in acquired aplastic anemia. Study information: 3.2 ug was the average amount of DNA from sorted CD4+ and CD8+ cells.

Study findings and constraints: Patients and controls had in common 25 to 30 CD8+ CDR3 sequences.

This TCR was sampled from a human donor with aplastic anemia. The sample consisted of sorted CD4+, CD8+, or CD8+CD57+ T cells (not recorded which) from PBMCs.

The CDR3 DNA is TGTGCCAGCAGTTTAGGGTGGACAGGGGAGAACACTGAAGCTTTCTTT. As protein: CASSLGWTGENTEAFF. The gene calls are TRBV12-3 or TRBV12-4 and TRBJ1-1; TRBD1 matches at 9 bases. This CDR3 is built from 16 residues. Germline trimming cut 1 base from V and 1 base from J; bases unmatched to any gene: 4.